These 14 T cell receptor beta chains were all obtained from the same sample, sequenced in a study of blood T cell repertoires in COVID-19. Sequencing used immunoSEQ multiplex PCR; TCRdb keeps in-frame clones, though not all of them. The sample lists 200,000 to 300,000 clones, more than 75% occurring once. The sample taken for sequencing was peripheral blood. The origin of the receptors is a woman aged 50 to 65 with acute or convalescent COVID-19.

This sequence joins TRBV12-5 and TRBJ2-1, with unresolved D. The V end was cut by 1 base, the J end by 9 bases, with 13 bases between. CDR1 LGHNT and CDR2 FRNRAP come from the germline V gene. The length of the CDR3 is 14 residues. The CDR3: CASGLGDARPEQFF. CDR3 DNA sequence: TGTGCTAGTGGTTTGGGTGATGCGCGTCCTGAGCAGTTCTTC.

The chain has TRBV28 and TRBJ2-7; 8 bases align to TRBD1. The CDR3 is 15 residues long. J was trimmed by 10 bases and V by 7 bases; bases with no gene match: 18. Germline CDR1 and CDR2: MDHEN and SYDVKM. This CDR3 is CASTRGAQGANSQYF. CDR3 coding DNA: TGTGCCAGCACCCGGGGTGCGCAGGGGGCGAACTCACAGTACTTC.

V is TRBV6-5 and J is TRBJ2-7, with D possibly matching TRBD2 (6 bases). In germline, CDR1 is MNHEY, CDR2 SVGAGI. Trimming took 8 bases from V and 3 from J, leaving 14 bases between them. CDR3 length: 13 residues. CDR3 DNA: TGTGCCAGCGGCCCTAGCGAGCTCTACGAGCAGTACTTC. Translation: CASGPSELYEQYF.

The chain employs TRBV7-2 and TRBJ2-1; perhaps TRBD2 as D (5 bases). From germline, CDR1 is SGHTA and CDR2 FQGNSA. This CDR3 contains 13 residues. With 4 bases removed from V and 5 bases from J, the gap between germline ends came to 9 bases. The DNA for the CDR3 is TGTGCCAGCAGCTCGTCAGCGGACAATGAGCAGTTCTTC. It specifies CASSSSADNEQFF.

The chain joins TRBV9 to TRBJ1-4; no clear D. V dropped 3 bases and J dropped 0 bases, with 9 bases sitting between them. CDR1 is SGDLS, CDR2 YYNGEE, per germline. The CDR3 extends over 15 amino acids. The CDR3 protein is CASSAPGATNEKLFF. CDR3 DNA sequence: TGTGCCAGCAGCGCTCCGGGAGCAACTAATGAAAAACTGTTTTTT.

The chain carries TRBV28 and TRBJ2-7; TRBD2 aligns across 11 bases. The ends lost 6 bases at V and 3 bases at J; junction bases unmatched: 7. Germline CDR1 is MDHEN and CDR2 is SYDVKM. The CDR3 is 15 amino acids. The CDR3 DNA sequence: TGTGCCAGCAGGCCAACTAGCGGGAGTTTCTACGAGCAGTACTTC. It is translated as CASRPTSGSFYEQYF.

This chain uses TRBV5-1 with TRBJ2-1; D not certain. Germline V CDR1 and CDR2: SGHRS, YFSETQ. V was pared by 3 bases and J by 6 bases, with 13 bases between. This CDR3 has 14 amino acids. DNA of the CDR3: TGCGCCAGCAGCTCTGAGAGCCAGGTCAATGAGCAGTTCTTC. This translates into CASSSESQVNEQFF.

V is TRBV20-1 and J is TRBJ2-4; TRBD2 might be the D (7 bases). V was shortened by 3 bases and J by 10 bases, with 22 bases between the two germline ends. There are 15 residues in the CDR3. Germline V gene lookup returns CDR1 DFQATT and CDR2 SNEGSKA (reference sequence). The CDR3 DNA sequence: TGCAGTGCTAGTAAGGGGGGGGCTAGCGTTGATATTCAGTACTTC. It codes for CSASKGGASVDIQYF.

The chain has TRBV7-2 and TRBJ2-7; D is unclear. This CDR3 comprises 14 residues. Deletions cut 1 base from V and 2 bases from J, with 9 bases between. CDR1 SGHTA and CDR2 FQGNSA come from the germline V gene. The CDR3 reads CASSLGPPTYEQYF. DNA of the CDR3: TGTGCCAGCAGCTTAGGGCCTCCGACCTACGAGCAGTACTTC.

This chain connects TRBV4-2 to TRBJ2-1, with D maybe TRBD2 (5 bases). The V end was cut by 11 bases, the J end by 5 bases, with 16 bases between. The V gene's germline CDR1 is LGHNA and CDR2 YNFKEQ. This CDR3 has 13 residues. The CDR3 region has the DNA TGTGCCTCAACCCCCTCCGGGAACAATGAGCAGTTCTTC. Translated: CASTPSGNNEQFF.

CDR3 coding DNA: TGTGCCAGTATCCATAGCAATCAGCCCCAGCATTTT. It codes for CASIHSNQPQHF. This sequence joins TRBV19 and TRBJ1-5; D is ambiguous. Germline CDR1 and CDR2: LNHDA and SQIVND (reference sequence). V lost 7 bases to trimming and J lost 0 bases, with 4 bases between them. The CDR3 contains 12 residues.

This rearrangement joins TRBV18 to TRBJ1-5; the D gene is possibly TRBD1 (5 bases). Looked up from germline, CDR1 is KGHSH and CDR2 is LQKENI. V was shortened by 6 bases and J by 4 bases, with 13 bases between the two germline ends. The CDR3 is 14 amino acids. This CDR3 reads CASSSDRSNQPQHF. The CDR3 nucleotides read TGTGCCAGCTCCTCCGACAGAAGTAATCAGCCCCAGCATTTT.

The chain couples TRBV19 to TRBJ1-6; 7 bases line up with TRBD1. Germline assignment: CDR1 LNHDA and CDR2 SQIVND (reference sequence). Trimming took 6 bases from V and 5 from J; bases not matched to a gene: 7. This CDR3 has 15 amino acids. The CDR3 DNA reads TGTGCCAGTAGCGCGGGGACAGCCCATAATTCACCCCTCCACTTT. Amino acid sequence: CASSAGTAHNSPLHF.

The chain couples TRBV4-2 to TRBJ1-1; TRBD1 agrees at 8 bases. There are 16 residues in the CDR3. V gave up 2 bases and J gave up 0 bases; unmatched junction bases: 5. Germline lookup yields CDR1 LGHNA and CDR2 YNFKEQ. For the CDR3, the DNA is TGTGCCAGCAGCCAAACAGGGGGTACTTTGAACACTGAAGCTTTCTTT. Protein product: CASSQTGGTLNTEAFF.